This T cell receptor (beta chain) was retrieved from a study of blood T cell repertoires in COVID-19. Across the study: PBMCs, B-cell-depleted T cells, or T cells provided the cDNA or gDNA that made up the material.

The germline V gene has CDR1 DFQATT and CDR2 SNEGSKA (reference sequence). This CDR3 is built from 14 residues. Trimming removed 3 bases at V and 4 bases at J, with 14 bases between. The method was immunoSEQ multiplex PCR; TCRdb's version includes in-frame clones alone and lacks a portion of them. The table shows over 200,000 clones, with approximately 84% occurring only once. Source material: peripheral blood. The chain combines TRBV20-1 with TRBJ2-3; D is perhaps TRBD1 (6 bases). This sequence was found in a man at least 80 years old with acute or convalescent COVID-19. CDR3 DNA sequence: TGCAGTGCTAGTATTTTAGCAGGGGCAGATACGCAGTATTTT. Translated, it gives CSASILAGADTQYF.